This T cell receptor beta chain was found in a study of blood T cell repertoires in COVID-19. Assay: immunoSEQ multiplex PCR; the TCRdb copy retains only in-frame clones and omits some. The table has fewer than 450,000 clones, more than 75% seen once. CDR3 length: 15 amino acids. CDR1 is SGHTA and CDR2 is FQGNSA in the germline V gene. The V gene lost 5 bases and the J gene lost 0 bases, with 13 bases spanning the gap. The sequenced sample consisted of PBMCs or T cells enriched from blood (not recorded which). The receptor was derived from a woman aged 18-29 years who had recovered from COVID-19. The genes are TRBV7-2 and TRBJ1-1; no reliable D call. For the CDR3, the DNA is TGTGCCAGCAGCCCAGAGAGGGCGCTGAACACTGAAGCTTTCTTT. Its protein product is CASSPERALNTEAFF.